This TCR beta chain was sequenced for a study of cytomegalovirus exposure and HLA in healthy donors. Across the study: Researchers previously reported finding fewer than 140 million unique TCR beta sequences from approximately 190 million T cells. Study outcomes and limitations: Looking again later, the authors saw that most CMV-associated TCR beta chains seemed HLA-restricted.

Researchers ran the PCR with 60 Vbeta and 13 Jbeta primers. Sequenced by immunoSEQ multiplex PCR; TCRdb stores in-frame clones only, minus some. This sample has around 92,000 clones; about 76% occur once, and the top ten carry 7% to 10%. Notes on this clone: What it binds is unknown.

The CDR3 is made up of 14 amino acids. Trimming cost V 6 bases and J 5 bases; bases outside gene matches: 8. Per the germline V gene, CDR1 is SGHDN and CDR2 is FVKESK. Each donor was nominally healthy when sampled (though unrecorded immune exposures were likely). Sequenced input: PBMCs. The sequence derives from a human donor in good health. The V gene is TRBV14, the J gene TRBJ1-1; TRBD1 matches at 8 bases. The CDR3 nucleotides are TGTGCCAGCAGTCGGAACAGGGGGAAGACTGAAGCTTTCTTT. Residues: CASSRNRGKTEAFF.